Presented here are 3 T cell receptor beta chains from one specimen sequenced in a study of blood T cell repertoires in COVID-19. Libraries were prepared by immunoSEQ multiplex PCR; TCRdb keeps only in-frame clonotypes and omits some of them. The sample has 40,000 to 45,000 clones, around 90% seen once. Sequencing was done on a sample of peripheral blood. These receptors originate from a man aged 55-75 years with acute or convalescent COVID-19.

The V gene is TRBV5-4, the J gene TRBJ1-6, with 7 bases lining up with TRBD1. From germline, CDR1 is SGHNT and CDR2 YYREEE (reference sequence). There are 15 residues in the CDR3. The V segment lost 8 bases and the J segment 7 bases; nucleotides outside the gene matches: 12. The CDR3 is CASRHYEQGNSPLHF. DNA of the CDR3: TGTGCCAGTCGACACTATGAACAGGGGAATTCACCCCTCCACTTT.

V usage is TRBV24-1 and J usage is TRBJ1-2; D is unclear. The CDR3 runs 14 residues. Germline CDR1 is KGHDR and CDR2 is SFDVKD. Trimming removed 3 bases at V and 0 bases at J, with 7 bases between. In DNA, the CDR3 is TGTGCCACCAGTGATCTAGACGCTAACTATGGCTACACCTTC. This translates into CATSDLDANYGYTF.

CDR3 sequence reads: CASSITTEREAFF. The CDR3 DNA reads TGTGCCAGTAGTATAACGACAGAGCGTGAAGCTTTCTTT. This chain connects TRBV19 to TRBJ1-1; possibly TRBD1 for D (5 bases). V was clipped by 2 bases and J by 7 bases, with 11 bases between them. Germline V gene data show CDR1 as LNHDA and CDR2 as SQIVND (reference sequence). The CDR3 contains 13 residues.